Sequencing of this TCR beta chain was carried out in a study of blood T cell repertoires in COVID-19 (dated by TCRdb to about 2020). Concerning the study at large: Samples covering the acute and convalescent phases of COVID-19 were provided by collaborators in the United States, Italy and Spain. The repertoires were made available in a free public database intended to serve as a resource for research on the immune response to SARS-CoV-2. Where available, HLA class I and class II types were obtained from metadata supplied by the sample provider rather than from assay-based typing. Samples came from the ongoing ImmuneRACE study (first 160 participants) plus 1,254 subjects from 6 global collaborators. Deeply sampled blood TCRbeta repertoires from subjects exposed to, actively infected with, or recovered from COVID-19 were included in the dataset. The material from the prospective study consisted of cDNA or gDNA derived from T cells, B-cell-depleted T cells, or PBMCs. Nearly every sample came with metadata listing a de-identified subject ID, COVID-19 status, age in years and sex.

The collaborating institutions used their own protocols to collect whole blood in K2EDTA tubes. For TCRbeta analysis, collaborators shipped samples as frozen whole blood, isolated PBMCs, or DNA extracted from either of those sample types. As to this clone: What antigen it recognizes has not been identified. One base away there is no much larger clone; base qualities are not given.

The research as a whole found: Clinical and demographic metadata were provided uncurated, with the amount varying by source and participant.

TCRbeta CDR3 regions were amplified from genomic DNA using the immunoSEQ Assay, a bias-controlled multiplex PCR. The published analysis was carried out like this. The number of nucleated cells in each sample was estimated from the amplification of reference gene primers within the assay. Sequence reads were collapsed and filtered to measure the absolute abundance of every unique TCRbeta CDR3 rearrangement. Productive Simpson clonality was computed per sample as the square root of Simpson's diversity index over productive rearrangements. What TCRdb holds here is the immuneACCESS table cut down to in-frame rearrangements. Part of the clones is not present; checked against another copy, under half of the missing clones reflect an unresolved V gene, and the others are unexplained. That table gives V, J and clone size, and the DNA gave D and trimming. This sample comprises around 35,000 clones, more than 80% of them detected only once. Together, the top ten hold approximately 7% of the sample.

Relative to germline, V is 2 bases shorter and J is 7 bases shorter, with 15 bases between their ends. Counted from cysteine to phenylalanine, this CDR3 has 16 amino acids. Just the 48-base CDR3 DNA is kept, in frame starting at base 1. CDR1 and CDR2 were assigned from the germline V gene as MNHEY and SVGAGI. The sequence was obtained from a human donor in a cohort sampled during active COVID-19. This chain joins TRBV6-5 to TRBJ1-6, with the D segment identity uncertain. Sequenced material: peripheral blood. The nucleotide sequence is TGTGCCAGCAGTTACCCGCCAGGAAGCAGGAATTCACCCCTCCACTTT. This gives the protein CASSYPPGSRNSPLHF.